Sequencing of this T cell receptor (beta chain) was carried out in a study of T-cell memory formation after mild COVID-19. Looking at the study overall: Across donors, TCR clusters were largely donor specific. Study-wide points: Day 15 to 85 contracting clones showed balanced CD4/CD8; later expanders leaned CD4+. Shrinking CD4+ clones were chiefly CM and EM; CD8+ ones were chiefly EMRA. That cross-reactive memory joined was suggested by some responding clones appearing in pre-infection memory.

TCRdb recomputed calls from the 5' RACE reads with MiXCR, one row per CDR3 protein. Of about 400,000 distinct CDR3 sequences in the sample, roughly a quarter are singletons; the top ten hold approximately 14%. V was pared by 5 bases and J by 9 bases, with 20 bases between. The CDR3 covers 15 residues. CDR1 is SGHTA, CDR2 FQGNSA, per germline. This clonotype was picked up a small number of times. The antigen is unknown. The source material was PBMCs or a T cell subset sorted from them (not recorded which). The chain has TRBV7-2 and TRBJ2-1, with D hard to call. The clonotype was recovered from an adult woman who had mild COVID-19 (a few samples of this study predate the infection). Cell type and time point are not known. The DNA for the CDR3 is TGTGCCAGCAGCCCCGAAGGCCCCGGGTTTGGTGAGCAGTTCTTC. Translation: CASSPEGPGFGEQFF.